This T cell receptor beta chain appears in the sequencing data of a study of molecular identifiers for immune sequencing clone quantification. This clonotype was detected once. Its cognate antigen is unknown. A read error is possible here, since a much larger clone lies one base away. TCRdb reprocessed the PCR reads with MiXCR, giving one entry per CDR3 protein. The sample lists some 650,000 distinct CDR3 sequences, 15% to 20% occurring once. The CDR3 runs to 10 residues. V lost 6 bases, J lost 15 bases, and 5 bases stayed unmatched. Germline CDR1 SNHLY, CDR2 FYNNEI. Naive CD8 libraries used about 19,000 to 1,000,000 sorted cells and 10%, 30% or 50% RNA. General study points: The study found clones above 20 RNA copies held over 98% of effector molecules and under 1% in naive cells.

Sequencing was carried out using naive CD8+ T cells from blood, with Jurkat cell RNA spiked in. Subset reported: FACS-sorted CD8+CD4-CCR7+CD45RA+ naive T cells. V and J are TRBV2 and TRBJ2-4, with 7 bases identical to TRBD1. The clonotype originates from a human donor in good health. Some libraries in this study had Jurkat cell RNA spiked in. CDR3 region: CASRNRGPYF. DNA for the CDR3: TGTGCCAGCAGAAACAGGGGACCGTACTTC.